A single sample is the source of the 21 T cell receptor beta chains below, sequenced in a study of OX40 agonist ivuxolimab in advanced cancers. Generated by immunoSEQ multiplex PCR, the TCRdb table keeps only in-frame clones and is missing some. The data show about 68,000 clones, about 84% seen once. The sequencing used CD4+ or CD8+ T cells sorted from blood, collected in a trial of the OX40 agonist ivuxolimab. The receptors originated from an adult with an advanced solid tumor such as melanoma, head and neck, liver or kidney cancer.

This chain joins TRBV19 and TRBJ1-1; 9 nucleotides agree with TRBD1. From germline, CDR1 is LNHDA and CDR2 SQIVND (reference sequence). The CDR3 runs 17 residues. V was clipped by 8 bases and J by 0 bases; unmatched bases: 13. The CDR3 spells CASAKDRGRRMNTEAFF. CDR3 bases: TGTGCCAGTGCAAAGGACAGGGGTCGCCGCATGAACACTGAAGCTTTCTTT.

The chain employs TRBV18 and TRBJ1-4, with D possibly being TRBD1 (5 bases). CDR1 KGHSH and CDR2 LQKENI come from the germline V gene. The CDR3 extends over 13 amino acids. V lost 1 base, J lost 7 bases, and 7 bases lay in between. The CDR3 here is CASSPLQGEKLFF. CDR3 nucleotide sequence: TGTGCCAGCTCACCACTTCAGGGTGAAAAACTGTTTTTT. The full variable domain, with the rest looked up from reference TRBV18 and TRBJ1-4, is NAGVMQNPRHLVRRRGQEARLRCSPMKGHSHVYWYRQLPEEGLKFMVYLQKENIIDESGMPKERFSAEFPKEGPSILRIQQVVRGDSAAYFCASSPLQGEKLFFGSGTQLSVL.

CDR3 protein: CASQIGQNTEAFF. In nucleotides, the CDR3 is TGTGCCAGCCAGATAGGACAGAACACTGAAGCTTTCTTT. The V gene is TRBV2, the J gene TRBJ1-1, with a possible D match to TRBD1 (5 bases). The germline V gene encodes CDR1 SNHLY and CDR2 FYNNEI. Deletions cut 8 bases from V and 1 base from J, with 11 bases between. The CDR3 runs 13 residues.

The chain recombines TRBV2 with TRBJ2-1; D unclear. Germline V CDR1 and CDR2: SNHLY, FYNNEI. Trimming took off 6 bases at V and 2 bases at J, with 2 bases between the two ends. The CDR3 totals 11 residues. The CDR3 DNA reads TGTGCCAGCAGCACCTACAATGAGCAGTTCTTC. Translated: CASSTYNEQFF.

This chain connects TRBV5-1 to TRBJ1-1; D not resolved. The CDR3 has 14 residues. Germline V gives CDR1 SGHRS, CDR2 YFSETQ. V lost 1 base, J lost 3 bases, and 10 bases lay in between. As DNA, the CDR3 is TGCGCCAGCAGCTTGTTGACGGATGACACTGAAGCTTTCTTT. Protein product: CASSLLTDDTEAFF.

The CDR3 region is CASGDFPYEQYF. The DNA of the CDR3 is TGCGCCAGCGGGGACTTCCCCTACGAGCAGTACTTC. The chain combines TRBV5-1 with TRBJ2-7, with a possible D match to TRBD2 (6 bases). The length of the CDR3 is 12 residues. V dropped 7 bases and J dropped 2 bases, with 10 bases sitting between them. Per germline, CDR1 SGHRS and CDR2 YFSETQ.

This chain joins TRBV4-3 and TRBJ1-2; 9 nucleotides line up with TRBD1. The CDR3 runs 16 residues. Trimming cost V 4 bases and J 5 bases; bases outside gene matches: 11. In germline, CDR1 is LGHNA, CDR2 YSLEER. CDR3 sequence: CASSRDWTGEGYGYTF. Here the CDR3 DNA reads TGCGCCAGCAGCCGAGATTGGACAGGGGAAGGGTATGGCTACACCTTC.

CDR3 residues: CASLGQGKETQYF. The CDR3 DNA sequence: TGTGCCAGCCTGGGACAGGGAAAAGAGACCCAGTACTTC. The V and J genes are TRBV2 and TRBJ2-5; 9 nucleotides align to TRBD1. V trimming: 8 bases; J trimming: 3 bases; junction bases outside the gene matches: 4. The CDR3 has 13 amino acids. The germline V gene encodes CDR1 SNHLY and CDR2 FYNNEI.

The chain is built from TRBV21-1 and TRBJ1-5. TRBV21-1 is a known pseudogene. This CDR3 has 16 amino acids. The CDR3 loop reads CASRWGCRDGNQPQHF. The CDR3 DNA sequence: TGTGCCAGCAGATGGGGGTGTAGGGATGGCAATCAGCCCCAGCATTTT.

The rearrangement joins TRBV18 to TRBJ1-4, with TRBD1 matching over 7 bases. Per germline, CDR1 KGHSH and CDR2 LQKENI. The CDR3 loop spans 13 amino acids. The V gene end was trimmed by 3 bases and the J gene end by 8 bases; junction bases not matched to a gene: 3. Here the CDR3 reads CASSPRDREKLFF. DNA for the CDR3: TGTGCCAGCTCACCCCGGGACAGAGAAAAACTGTTTTTT.

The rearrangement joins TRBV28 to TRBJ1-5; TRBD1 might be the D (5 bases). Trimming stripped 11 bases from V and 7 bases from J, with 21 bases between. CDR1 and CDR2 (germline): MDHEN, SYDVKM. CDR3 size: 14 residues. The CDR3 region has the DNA TGTGCCGCAAGTAGGGGAGGGTTGCGGCAGCCCCAGCATTTT. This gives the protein CAASRGGLRQPQHF.

The CDR3 region is CASSYSSGVKEKLFF. The CDR3 DNA reads TGTGCCAGCAGTTACTCTTCAGGGGTTAAGGAAAAACTGTTTTTT. This rearrangement joins TRBV6-5 to TRBJ1-4; tentatively, D is TRBD1 (6 bases). There are 15 residues in the CDR3. V was clipped by 0 bases and J by 8 bases, with 13 bases between them. Germline values: CDR1 MNHEY, CDR2 SVGAGI.

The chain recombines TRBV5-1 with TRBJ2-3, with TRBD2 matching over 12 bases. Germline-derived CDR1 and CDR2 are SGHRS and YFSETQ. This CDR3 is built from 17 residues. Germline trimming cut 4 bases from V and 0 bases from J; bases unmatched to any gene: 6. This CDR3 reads CASSPGTSGWSTDTQYF. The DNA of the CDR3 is TGCGCCAGCAGCCCCGGGACTAGCGGGTGGAGCACAGATACGCAGTATTTT.

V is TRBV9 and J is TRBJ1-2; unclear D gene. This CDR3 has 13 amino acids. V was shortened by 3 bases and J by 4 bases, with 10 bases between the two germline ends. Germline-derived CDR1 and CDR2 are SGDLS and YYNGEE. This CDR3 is CASSARAGYGYTF. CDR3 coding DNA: TGTGCCAGCAGCGCGCGGGCCGGCTATGGCTACACCTTC.

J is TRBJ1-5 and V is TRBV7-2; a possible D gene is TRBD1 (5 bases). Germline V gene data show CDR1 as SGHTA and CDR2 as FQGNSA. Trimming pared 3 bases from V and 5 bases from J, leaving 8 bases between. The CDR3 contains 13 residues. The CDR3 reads CASSFGRDQPQHF. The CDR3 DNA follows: TGTGCCAGCAGCTTCGGCAGGGATCAGCCCCAGCATTTT.

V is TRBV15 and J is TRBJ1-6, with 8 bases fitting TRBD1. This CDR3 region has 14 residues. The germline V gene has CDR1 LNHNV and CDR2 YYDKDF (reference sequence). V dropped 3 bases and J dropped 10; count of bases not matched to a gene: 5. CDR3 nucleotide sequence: TGTGCCACCAGCAGGGACAGGGAGGGATCACCCCTCCACTTT. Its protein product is CATSRDREGSPLHF. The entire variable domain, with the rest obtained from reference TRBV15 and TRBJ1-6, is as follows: DAMVIQNPRYQVTQFGKPVTLSCSQTLNHNVMYWYQQKSSQAPKLLFHYYDKDFNNEADTPDNFQSRRPNTSFCFLDIRSPGLGDTAMYLCATSRDREGSPLHFGNGTRLTVT.

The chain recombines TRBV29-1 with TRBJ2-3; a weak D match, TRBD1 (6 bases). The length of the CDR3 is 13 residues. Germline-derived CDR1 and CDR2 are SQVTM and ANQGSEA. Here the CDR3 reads CTAMGALTDTQYF. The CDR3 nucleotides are TGCACGGCCATGGGGGCCCTCACAGATACGCAGTATTTT.

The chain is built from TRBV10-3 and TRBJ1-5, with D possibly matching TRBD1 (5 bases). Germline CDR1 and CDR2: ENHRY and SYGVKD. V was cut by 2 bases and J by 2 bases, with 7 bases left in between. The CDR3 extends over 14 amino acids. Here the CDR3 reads CAISESRGNQPQHF. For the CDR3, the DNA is TGTGCCATCAGTGAGAGCAGGGGCAATCAGCCCCAGCATTTT.

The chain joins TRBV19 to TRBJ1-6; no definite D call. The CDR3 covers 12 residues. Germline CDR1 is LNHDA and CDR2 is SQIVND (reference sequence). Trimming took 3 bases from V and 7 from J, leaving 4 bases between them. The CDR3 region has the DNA TGTGCCAGTAGTATTACCAATTCACCCCTCCACTTT. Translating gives CASSITNSPLHF.

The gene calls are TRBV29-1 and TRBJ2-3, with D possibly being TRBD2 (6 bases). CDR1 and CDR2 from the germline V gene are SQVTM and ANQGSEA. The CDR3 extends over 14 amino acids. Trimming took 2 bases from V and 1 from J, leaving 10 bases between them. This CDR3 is CSVERPGGTDTQYF. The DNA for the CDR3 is TGCAGCGTTGAACGTCCGGGGGGCACAGATACGCAGTATTTT.

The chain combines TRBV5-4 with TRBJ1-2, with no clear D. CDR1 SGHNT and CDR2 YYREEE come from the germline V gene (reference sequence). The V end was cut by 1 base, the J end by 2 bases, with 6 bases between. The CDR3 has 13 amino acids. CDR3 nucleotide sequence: TGTGCCAGCAGCTTGTACGGGAACTATGGCTACACCTTC. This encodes CASSLYGNYGYTF.